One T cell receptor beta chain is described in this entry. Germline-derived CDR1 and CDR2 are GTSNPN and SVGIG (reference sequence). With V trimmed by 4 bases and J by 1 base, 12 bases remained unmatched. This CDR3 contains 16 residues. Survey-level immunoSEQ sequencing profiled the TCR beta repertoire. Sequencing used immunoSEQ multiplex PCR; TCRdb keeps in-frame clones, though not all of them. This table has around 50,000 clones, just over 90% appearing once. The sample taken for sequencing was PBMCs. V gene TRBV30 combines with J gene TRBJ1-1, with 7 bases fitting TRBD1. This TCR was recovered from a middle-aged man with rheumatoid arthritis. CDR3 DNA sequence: TGTGCCTGGACAAACCCGGGAAGGGGGCCGAACACTGAAGCTTTCTTT. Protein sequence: CAWTNPGRGPNTEAFF.